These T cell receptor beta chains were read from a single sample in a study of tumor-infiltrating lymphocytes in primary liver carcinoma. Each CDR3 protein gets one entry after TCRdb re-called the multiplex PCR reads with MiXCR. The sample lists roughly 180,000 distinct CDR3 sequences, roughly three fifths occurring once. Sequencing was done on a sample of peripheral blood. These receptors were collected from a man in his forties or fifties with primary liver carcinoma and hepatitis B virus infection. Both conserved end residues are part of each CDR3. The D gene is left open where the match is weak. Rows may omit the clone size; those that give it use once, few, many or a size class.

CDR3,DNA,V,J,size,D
CASSPEGLTTYEHYF,TGTGCCAGCAGCCCAGAGGGGCTTACCACCTACGAGCACTACTTC,TRBV11-2,TRBJ2-7,-,-
CTSSPDFTDTQYF,TGTACCAGCAGCCCGGACTTCACGGATACGCAGTATTTT,TRBV11-2,TRBJ2-3,-,-
CASSQLAGGGNEQFF,TGTGCCAGCAGTCAACTAGCGGGAGGAGGCAATGAGCAGTTCTTC,TRBV6-9,TRBJ2-1,-,TRBD2
CASSSDRATDTQYF,TGTGCCAGCAGTTCTGACCGGGCCACAGATACGCAGTATTTT,TRBV28,TRBJ2-3,few,-
CASCSLTLSGDNVLTF,TGTGCCAGCTGCTCACTCACCCTTTCTGGGGACAACGTCCTGACTTTC,TRBV11-2,TRBJ2-6,-,-
CASSYVGGATNQPHHF,TGTGCCAGCAGTTACGTAGGGGGGGCTACCAATCAGCCCCATCATTTT,TRBV6-5,TRBJ1-5,-,-
CASSADPDLSGNTIYF,TGTGCCAGCAGCGCGGACCCCGACTTATCTGGAAACACCATATATTTT,TRBV4-2,TRBJ1-3,-,-
CASSLTGSAYEQYF,TGTGCCAGCAGCCTCACAGGGTCAGCTTACGAGCAGTACTTC,TRBV14,TRBJ2-7,-,-
CAISRTDYIEQFF,TGTGCCATCAGCCGTACAGATTACATTGAGCAGTTCTTC,TRBV11-3,TRBJ2-1,-,-
CASSPPGLPMEQFF,TGTGCCAGCTCACCCCCCGGACTCCCCATGGAGCAGTTCTTC,TRBV18,TRBJ2-1,-,-
CASIYFLGQGAGVEKFF,TGTGCCAGCATTTACTTCCTCGGGCAGGGGGCGGGGGTTGAGAAGTTCTTC,TRBV6-6,TRBJ2-1,-,-
CASSYDSDEDEQYF,TGTGCCAGTAGCTATGATAGTGATGAGGACGAGCAGTATTTC,TRBV11-2,TRBJ2-7,-,-
CASSLARGRLMNTEAFF,TGTGCCAGCAGCTTAGCCAGGGGCCGCCTTATGAACACTGAAGCTTTCTTT,TRBV11-2,TRBJ1-1,many,-
CASSLPWSAGDGNEQFF,TGTGCCAGCAGCTTACCATGGTCGGCGGGTGATGGGAATGAGCAGTTCTTC,TRBV11-2,TRBJ2-1,many,-
CASMAEIAKNIQYF,TGTGCCAGCATGGCCGAAATAGCCAAAAACATTCAGTACTTC,TRBV12-3/TRBV12-4,TRBJ2-4,few,-
CASSIASYGYIF,TGTGCCAGCAGCATCGCCTCCTATGGCTACATCTTC,TRBV11-2,TRBJ1-2,-,-
CASKSGATDTQYF,TGTGCCAGCAAATCCGGGGCGACAGATACGCAGTATTTT,TRBV7-9,TRBJ2-3,-,-
CAIGQGVDGYTF,TGTGCCATCGGTCAGGGGGTCGATGGCTACACCTTC,TRBV12-3/TRBV12-4,TRBJ1-2,few,TRBD1
CASTHYRGGSYNEQFF,TGCGCCAGCACCCATTACAGGGGAGGGTCCTACAATGAGCAGTTCTTC,TRBV4-1,TRBJ2-1,-,-
CASSWSTGAGYGYAF,TGTGCCAGCAGTTGGTCGACAGGGGCTGGCTATGGCTACGCCTTC,TRBV12-3/TRBV12-4,TRBJ1-2,-,TRBD1
CAIIADRGAEAFF,TGTGCCATCATTGCGGACAGGGGAGCTGAAGCTTTCTTT,TRBV10-3,TRBJ1-1,-,TRBD1